This T cell receptor beta chain was sequenced for a study of T cell repertoires in cytomegalovirus infection. Study-wide context: Both CMV infection and a matching HLA type were indicated by public TCR beta signatures.

CDR3 length: 17 amino acids. The ends were cut back, 4 bases at V and 0 bases at J, with 13 bases in the middle. The germline V gene encodes CDR1 SGHDN and CDR2 FVKESK. In this sample, this clonotype turned up once. TCRdb re-called the reads with MiXCR, one entry per CDR3 protein. The sample contains 150,000 to 200,000 distinct CDR3 sequences, roughly 28% of which appear only once. This sequence originates from a human donor in good health (CMV status not recorded). Some clones in this sample may be carry-over from other donors' samples. This chain joins TRBV14 and TRBJ2-6, with D possibly called TRBD1 or TRBD2 (5 bases each). Specimen: PBMCs. CDR3 coding DNA: TGTGCCAGCAGCCCCCGGGGCAGTCACTCTGGGGCCAACGTCCTGACTTTC. It translates to CASSPRGSHSGANVLTF.